This TCR beta chain was identified during a study of cytomegalovirus exposure and HLA in healthy donors. For the study at large: Both the roughly 120 validation repertoires and the 500 to 700 first-cohort repertoires used the same platform, as reported by a later analysis.

Trimming took off 0 bases at V and 4 bases at J, with 11 bases between the two ends. Germline loops: CDR1 SGHRS, CDR2 YFSETQ. The CDR3 consists of 15 residues. Measured with immunoSEQ multiplex PCR; TCRdb has only the in-frame clones, and not every one. Seen here are about 140,000 clones, about 80% observed once, and the top ten hold 30%. Study-wide results and limits: Confirmation was obtained in vitro that a few CMV-associated chains are specific for CMV antigens.

The table lists this clone with a few counts. No antigen is known for it. The chain joins TRBV5-1 to TRBJ1-3; the D gene is possibly TRBD1 (5 bases). The sequence was collected from a man aged 25 to 40 in good health and CMV-seropositive. Sequencing input: PBMCs. CDR3 protein: CASSLEGLAGNTIYF. CDR3 in DNA: TGCGCCAGCAGCTTGGAGGGACTCGCCGGAAACACCATATATTTT.